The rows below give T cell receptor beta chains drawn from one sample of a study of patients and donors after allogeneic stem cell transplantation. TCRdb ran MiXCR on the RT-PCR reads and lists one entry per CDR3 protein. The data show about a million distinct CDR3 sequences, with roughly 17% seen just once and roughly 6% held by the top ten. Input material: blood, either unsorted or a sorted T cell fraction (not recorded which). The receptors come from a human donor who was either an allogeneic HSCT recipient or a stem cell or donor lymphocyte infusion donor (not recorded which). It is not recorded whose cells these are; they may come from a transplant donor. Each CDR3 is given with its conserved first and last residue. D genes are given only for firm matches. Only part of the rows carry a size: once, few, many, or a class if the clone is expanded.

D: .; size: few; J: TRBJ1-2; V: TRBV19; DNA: TGTGCCAGCCGGGCCCGTTCTAACTATGGCTACACCTTC; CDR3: CASRARSNYGYTF
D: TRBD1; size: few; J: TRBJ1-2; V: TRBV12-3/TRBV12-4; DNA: TGTGCCAGCAGTCATTCGGGACAGGGGCTTGGCTACACCTTC; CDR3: CASSHSGQGLGYTF
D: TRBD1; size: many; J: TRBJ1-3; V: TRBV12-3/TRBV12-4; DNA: TGTGCCAGCGGGGACAGGCCCATTTCTGGAAACACCATATATTTT; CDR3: CASGDRPISGNTIYF
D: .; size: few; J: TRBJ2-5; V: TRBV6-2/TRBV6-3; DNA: TGTGCCAGCAGTTACATGACGGTCCAAGAGACCCAGTACTTC; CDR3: CASSYMTVQETQYF
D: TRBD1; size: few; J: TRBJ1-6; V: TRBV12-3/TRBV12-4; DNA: TGTGCCAGCAGTTTGCCCCAGCGGATTCCGGGACAGGGGAATTCACCCCTCCACTTT; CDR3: CASSLPQRIPGQGNSPLHF
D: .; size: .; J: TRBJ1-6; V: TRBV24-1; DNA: TGTGCCACCAGTGGGGGCTCCTATAATTCACCCCTCCACTTT; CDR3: CATSGGSYNSPLHF
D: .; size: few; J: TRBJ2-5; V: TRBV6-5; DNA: TGTGCCAGCAGTTACGGGTGGGACCACCAAGAGACCCAGTACTTC; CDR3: CASSYGWDHQETQYF
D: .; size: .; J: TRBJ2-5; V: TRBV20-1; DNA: TGCAGTGCTCATGGGGAGACCCAGTACTTC; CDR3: CSAHGETQYF
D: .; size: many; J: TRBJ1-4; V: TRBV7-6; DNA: TGTGCCAGCAGCTTAGTTGCACAGACTAATGAAAAACTGTTTTTT; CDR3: CASSLVAQTNEKLFF
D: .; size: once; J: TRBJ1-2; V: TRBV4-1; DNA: TGCGCCAGCAGCCAACCCGGGACTAGATATGGCTACACCTTC; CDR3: CASSQPGTRYGYTF
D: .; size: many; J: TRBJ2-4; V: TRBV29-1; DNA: TGCAGCGTTGAATTCGCGATCCTAGCCAAAAACATTCAGTACTTC; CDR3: CSVEFAILAKNIQYF
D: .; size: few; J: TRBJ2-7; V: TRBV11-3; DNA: TGTGCCAGCAGCTTATACCGAGCCGGGGTTTACGAGCAGTACTTC; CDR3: CASSLYRAGVYEQYF
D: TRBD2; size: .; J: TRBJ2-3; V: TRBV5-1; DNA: TGCGCCAGCAGCTTGGTTAGCGGGGGGGCCGAACGCTCAGATACGCAGTATTTT; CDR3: CASSLVSGGAERSDTQYF
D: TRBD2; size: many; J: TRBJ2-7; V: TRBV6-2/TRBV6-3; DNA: TGTGCCAGCAGACTAGCGGGGGACCGCTACGAGCAGTACTTC; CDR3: CASRLAGDRYEQYF
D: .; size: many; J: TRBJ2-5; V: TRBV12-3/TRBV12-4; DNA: TGTGCCAGCAGTTTTATGGAGACCCAGTACTTC; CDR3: CASSFMETQYF
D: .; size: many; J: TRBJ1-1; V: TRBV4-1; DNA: TGCGCCAGCAGCCAGGGGGCAGGGCAGAACACTGAAGCTTTCTTT; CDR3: CASSQGAGQNTEAFF
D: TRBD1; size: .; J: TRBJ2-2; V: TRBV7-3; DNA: TGTGCCAGCAGGACAGGGGGCAGAGGGGAGCTGTTTTTT; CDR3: CASRTGGRGELFF
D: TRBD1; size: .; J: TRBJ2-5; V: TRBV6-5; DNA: TGTGCCAGCAGTTACGACAGGGGCACAGAGACCCAGTACTTC; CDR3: CASSYDRGTETQYF
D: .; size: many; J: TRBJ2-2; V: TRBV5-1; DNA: TGCGCCAGCAGCCAAGGACAGTTGAACACCGGGGAGCTGTTTTTT; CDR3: CASSQGQLNTGELFF